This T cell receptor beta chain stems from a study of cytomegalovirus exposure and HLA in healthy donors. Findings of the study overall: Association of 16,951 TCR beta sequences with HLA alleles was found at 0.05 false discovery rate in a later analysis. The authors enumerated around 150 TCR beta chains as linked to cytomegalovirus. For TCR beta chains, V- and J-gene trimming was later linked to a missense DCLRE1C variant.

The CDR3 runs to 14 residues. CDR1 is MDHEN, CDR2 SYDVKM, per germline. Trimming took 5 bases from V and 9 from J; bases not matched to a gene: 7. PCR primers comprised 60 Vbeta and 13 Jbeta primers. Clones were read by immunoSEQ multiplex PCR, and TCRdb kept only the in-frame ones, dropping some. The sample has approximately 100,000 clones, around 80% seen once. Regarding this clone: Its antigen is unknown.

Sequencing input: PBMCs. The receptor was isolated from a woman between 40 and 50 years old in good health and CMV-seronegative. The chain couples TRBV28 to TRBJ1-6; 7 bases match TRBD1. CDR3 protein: CASSRGGATSPLHF. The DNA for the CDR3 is TGTGCCAGCAGTCGAGGGGGCGCAACTTCACCCCTCCACTTT.